This note documents a single T cell receptor beta chain sequence. No antigen is known for it. The sample originates from a study of cytomegalovirus exposure and HLA in healthy donors. Study-wide points: Sequencing artifact likely explains a cluster of highly shared sequence variants. Analyzed later, most CMV-associated TCR beta chains appeared HLA-restricted. Among donors in an Asian-associated ancestry cluster, a later analysis reportedly found fewer N-insertions than the roughly 700-donor mean.

Trimming removed 4 bases from V and 5 bases from J, with 15 bases in between. This CDR3 region has 15 residues. Germline lookup yields CDR1 SEHNR and CDR2 FQNEAQ (reference sequence). 13 Jbeta primers and 60 Vbeta primers were used for the PCR. Original handling: Approximately 12 million of 80 million to 85 million unique TCR beta chains were shared, per a later count. Profiled with immunoSEQ multiplex PCR; TCRdb holds only in-frame clones, not every one. That table supplies the V and J calls and clone size; D and trimming were determined from the DNA. The sample contains some 150,000 clones, 78% of which appear only once.

The sequence was obtained from a man aged 40-50 years in good health and CMV-seropositive. The chain employs TRBV7-9 and TRBJ2-1; D is perhaps TRBD2 (5 bases). Sequences were obtained from PBMCs. CDR3 in amino acids: CASSYLGGSHNEQFF. The CDR3 DNA sequence: TGTGCCAGCAGCTACCTAGGTGGGAGTCACAATGAGCAGTTCTTC.